Listed here are 22 T cell receptor beta chains from one sample, sequenced in a study. Each CDR3 protein is one row after TCRdb ran MiXCR on the 5' RACE reads. Altogether around 29,000 distinct CDR3 sequences are present, 26% being singletons, with the ten largest covering around 3.5%. The source material was naive CD4+ T cells sorted from a lymph node. Subset: naive CD4+ T cells, CD4+CD45RA+CD25-. The origin of the receptors is a female donor with breast cancer.

The rearrangement uses TRBV4-1 and TRBJ2-2; D might be TRBD1 (6 bases). V was pared by 3 bases and J by 0 bases, with 11 bases between. Per germline, CDR1 MGHRA and CDR2 YSYEKL. The CDR3 has 16 amino acids. Here the CDR3 reads CASSQVQGSNTGELFF. The DNA for the CDR3 is TGCGCCAGCAGCCAGGTACAGGGTTCGAACACCGGGGAGCTGTTTTTT.

The table lists this clonotype with a few counts. The chain is built from TRBV30 and TRBJ2-3; D remains unclear. CDR1 and CDR2 from the germline V gene are GTSNPN and SVGIG (reference sequence). Trimming took 0 bases from V and 0 from J, leaving 10 bases between them. The CDR3 has 15 residues. CDR3 amino acids: CAWSVRLTSTDTQYF. Written as DNA, the CDR3 is TGTGCCTGGAGTGTAAGGCTCACCAGCACAGATACGCAGTATTTT. Full variable domain (missing parts from reference TRBV30 and TRBJ2-3): SQTIHQWPATLVQPVGSPLSLECTVEGTSNPNLYWYRQAAGRGLQLLFYSVGIGQISSEVPQNLSASRPQDRQFILSSKKLLLSDSGFYLCAWSVRLTSTDTQYFGPGTRLTVL.

The chain carries TRBV20-1 and TRBJ2-7; 11 bases match TRBD1. CDR3 length: 16 residues. Germline V CDR1 and CDR2: DFQATT, SNEGSKA (reference sequence). The trim removed 0 bases at V and 6 bases at J, leaving 10 bases unmatched. DNA for the CDR3: TGCAGTGCTAGAGATTTTTCGGGGACAGGGGGAGGCGAGCAGTACTTC. It translates to CSARDFSGTGGGEQYF.

J is TRBJ2-3 and V is TRBV5-1, with 12 bases matching TRBD2. The germline gives CDR1 SGHRS, CDR2 YFSETQ. Trimming cost V 3 bases and J 14 bases; bases outside gene matches: 10. The length of the CDR3 is 14 residues. CDR3 nucleotide sequence: TGCGCCAGCAGCTCAACTAGCGGGAGGAATGCGCGGTATTTT. Amino acid sequence: CASSSTSGRNARYF.

J is TRBJ2-2 and V is TRBV12-3 or TRBV12-4; 11 bases fit TRBD2. This CDR3 contains 15 residues. V was clipped by 0 bases and J by 6 bases; unmatched bases: 0. Written as DNA, the CDR3 is TGTGCCAGCAGTTTAGCACTAGCGGGAGCCGGGGAGCTGTTTTTT. Translation gives CASSLALAGAGELFF.

This clonotype appeared a few times. This chain uses TRBV29-1 with TRBJ2-3; D is unclear. This CDR3 region has 12 residues. Germline V gives CDR1 SQVTM, CDR2 ANQGSEA. Trimming pared 4 bases from V and 4 bases from J, leaving 9 bases between. DNA of the CDR3: TGCAGCGTTGTTTTTGTTCCAGATACGCAGTATTTT. Its translation is CSVVFVPDTQYF.

The CDR3 sequence is CASSQGTYASPLHF. The DNA of the CDR3 is TGTGCCAGCAGCCAAGGGACCTATGCCTCACCCCTCCACTTT. The rearrangement uses TRBV14 and TRBJ1-6; D not resolved. The V gene lost 1 base and the J gene lost 10 bases, with 11 bases spanning the gap. CDR3 length: 14 amino acids. The germline V gene encodes CDR1 SGHDN and CDR2 FVKESK.

In its sample, this clonotype was seen a few times. This rearrangement joins TRBV5-1 to TRBJ2-1; D perhaps matches TRBD1 (5 bases). CDR3 size: 16 residues. CDR1 and CDR2 from the germline V gene are SGHRS and YFSETQ. Trimming left V 5 bases short and J 4 bases short, with 19 bases between. CDR3: CASRPAFRGRYNEQFF. The CDR3 DNA reads as TGCGCCAGCAGACCGGCCTTTAGGGGCAGATACAATGAGCAGTTCTTC.

The chain joins TRBV20-1 to TRBJ2-7; D is uncertain. CDR1 is DFQATT, CDR2 SNEGSKA, per germline (reference sequence). V was trimmed by 0 bases and J by 3 bases, leaving 12 bases between them. The CDR3 is made up of 14 amino acids. The CDR3: CSARDPRLVYEQYF. The CDR3 coding sequence is TGCAGTGCTAGAGACCCAAGGCTGGTCTACGAGCAGTACTTC.

This clonotype was seen a handful of times. This chain joins TRBV9 and TRBJ2-7; D is perhaps TRBD2 (5 bases). Trimming left V 0 bases short and J 1 base short, with 11 bases between. Germline V lookup: CDR1 SGDLS, CDR2 YYNGEE. The CDR3 runs to 15 residues. The CDR3 nucleotides read TGTGCCAGCAGCGTAGAGCCCAGAGGGTCCTACGAGCAGTACTTC. Translation: CASSVEPRGSYEQYF.

The sample holds a few counts of this clonotype. This chain uses TRBV11-2 with TRBJ2-5; D ambiguous. This CDR3 is built from 11 residues. CDR1 and CDR2 from the germline V gene are SGHAT and FQNNGV. V was trimmed by 0 bases and J by 5 bases, leaving 1 base between them. As DNA, the CDR3 is TGTGCCAGCAGCTTAGAGGAGACCCAGTACTTC. It is translated as CASSLEETQYF.

This clonotype was observed a few times. This CDR3 is CASSPRNMYEQFF. The CDR3 DNA follows: TGTGCCAGCAGCCCTAGAAACATGTATGAGCAGTTCTTC. The chain recombines TRBV28 with TRBJ2-1; no clear D. This CDR3 has 13 residues. Trimming stripped 6 bases from V and 8 bases from J, with 14 bases between. CDR1 is MDHEN and CDR2 is SYDVKM in the germline V gene.

This clonotype was detected only a few times. This chain joins TRBV25-1 and TRBJ2-5; the D call may be TRBD1 or TRBD2 (5 bases each). Germline V CDR1 and CDR2: MGHDK, SYGVNS. V shed 8 bases and J shed 6 bases, with 16 bases lying between them. This CDR3 is 13 amino acids long. The CDR3 DNA is TGTGCCAGCGTCGGGGCAGGTGGTCAGACCCAGTACTTC. It yields the protein CASVGAGGQTQYF.

The chain uses TRBV9 and TRBJ2-3; no firm D call. From germline, CDR1 is SGDLS and CDR2 YYNGEE. This CDR3 has 13 amino acids. V was clipped by 4 bases and J by 6 bases, with 12 bases between them. For the CDR3, the DNA is TGTGCCAGCAGCTACGGGCCTCCGGATACGCAGTATTTT. It encodes CASSYGPPDTQYF. Together with reference TRBV9 and TRBJ2-3, the CDR3 gives the full variable domain: DSGVTQTPKHLITATGQRVTLRCSPRSGDLSVYWYQQSLDQGLQFLIQYYNGEERAKGNILERFSAQQFPDLHSELNLSSLELGDSALYFCASSYGPPDTQYFGPGTRLTVL.

The rearrangement links TRBV4-1 to TRBJ2-2; TRBD2 matches at 10 bases. Germline V gene data show CDR1 as MGHRA and CDR2 as YSYEKL. The V gene end was trimmed by 0 bases and the J gene end by 5 bases; junction bases not matched to a gene: 6. This CDR3 is 17 amino acids long. The DNA of the CDR3 is TGCGCCAGCAGCCAAGATTGGAGCGGGAGGGATACCGGGGAGCTGTTTTTT. Translated: CASSQDWSGRDTGELFF.

This CDR3 reads CASSLTGRRVAKNIQYF. CDR3 DNA: TGTGCCAGCAGCTTGACTGGACGGCGGGTGGCCAAAAACATTCAGTACTTC. The chain links TRBV5-5 to TRBJ2-4, with D perhaps matching TRBD2 (5 bases). This CDR3 has 17 amino acids. Trimming removed 1 base from V and 1 base from J, with 15 bases in between. Germline V CDR1 and CDR2: SGHKS, YYEKEE (reference sequence).

This clonotype has a count of ten or more. The chain joins TRBV24-1 to TRBJ2-7; 9 bases map to TRBD1. J lost 3 bases, V lost 8 bases, and 7 bases had no gene match. Germline V gene sequence: CDR1 KGHDR, CDR2 SFDVKD. The CDR3 sequence is 14 residues long. This chain's CDR3 is CATTTGGPIYEQYF. The CDR3 DNA is TGTGCCACCACAACAGGGGGCCCCATCTACGAGCAGTACTTC.

This clonotype was seen a handful of times. The J gene is TRBJ1-6, the V gene TRBV7-2, with 8 bases fitting TRBD1. The CDR3 has 13 amino acids. The ends lost 4 bases at V and 9 bases at J; junction bases unmatched: 2. CDR1 SGHTA and CDR2 FQGNSA come from the germline V gene. The CDR3 is CASSSDRVSPLHF. The CDR3 coding sequence is TGTGCCAGCAGCTCGGACAGGGTTTCACCCCTCCACTTT. Filled out from reference TRBV7-2 and TRBJ1-6, the complete variable domain reads GAGVSQSPSNKVTEKGKDVELRCDPISGHTALYWYRQSLGQGLEFLIYFQGNSAPDKSGLPSDRFSAERTGGSVSTLTIQRTQQEDSAVYLCASSSDRVSPLHFGNGTRLTVT.

J is TRBJ2-1 and V is TRBV5-5, with no clear D. Per germline, CDR1 SGHKS and CDR2 YYEKEE (reference sequence). V shed 1 base and J shed 1 base, with 9 bases lying between them. The CDR3 runs 15 residues. The CDR3 is CASSLTLDSYNEQFF. The CDR3 nucleotides read TGTGCCAGCAGCTTGACACTGGATTCCTACAATGAGCAGTTCTTC.

The chain uses TRBV12-3 or TRBV12-4 and TRBJ2-7; perhaps D is TRBD1 or TRBD2 (5 bases each). The CDR3 is made up of 15 amino acids. Trimming shortened V by 6 bases and J by 5 bases, and 20 bases separated the two germline ends. In nucleotides, the CDR3 is TGTGCCAGCAGCCTAGGGGACGCTCTAGGTCACGAGCAGTACTTC. Translating gives CASSLGDALGHEQYF.

As to this clonotype: This may come from a read error, since a much larger clone is one base off. No conserved phenylalanine or tryptophan ends this CDR3, so it is likely a read error. V usage is TRBV15 and J usage is TRBJ2-3; weak D call: TRBD1 (6 bases). The length of the CDR3 is 14 residues. The V end lost 3 bases, the J end lost 5 bases, and 12 bases lay between the germline ends. Germline-derived CDR1 and CDR2 are LNHNV and YYDKDF (reference sequence). CDR3 in amino acids: CATSSGVGQDTQYL. CDR3 nucleotide sequence: TGTGCCACCAGCAGCGGGGTGGGACAAGATACGCAGTATCTT.

This chain connects TRBV3-1 to TRBJ2-1; D not certain. The ends were cut back, 1 base at V and 6 bases at J, with 7 bases in the middle. The length of the CDR3 is 13 residues. Germline V gene lookup returns CDR1 LGHDT and CDR2 YNNKEL (reference sequence). The CDR3 loop reads CASSQVERNEQFF. The CDR3 region has the DNA TGTGCCAGCAGCCAAGTTGAGCGCAATGAGCAGTTCTTC.